The entry that follows covers one T cell receptor beta chain sequence. The table lists this clone with a few counts. This receptor's antigen is unknown. Qualities for individual bases were not recorded, and no much larger clone is one base off. This specimen belongs to a study of beta chain features in type 1 diabetes (dated 2018 in TCRdb). For the wider study: Mean age, gender distribution, total cell number and subset yield did not differ between patients and healthy donors. Across all samples, some 100,000,000 sorted cells were examined, and cell number per subset correlated strongly with RNA yield. The study compared TCRB repertoires of sorted circulating CD4+ T cell subsets between recently diagnosed type 1 diabetes patients and matched healthy donors. Naive and central memory subsets were obtained from all 30 or so donors, but regulatory and stem cell-like memory subsets were isolated from only 8 patients and 8 healthy donors. On the study overall, not on this receptor specifically: Sequencing cDNA rather than genomic DNA could over-represent highly expressing activated cells, although activation and CD3 levels did not differ between groups. Shorter templates might be favored by PCR, yet because patient and control samples were amplified and corrected together, any such skew would affect both groups equally. At VDJ recombination sites, patients with type 1 diabetes made fewer insertions and deleted more nucleotides, a pattern implying thymic rearrangement abnormalities. HLA sub-analyses involved small numbers of individuals, so any influence of HLA type on TCRB rearrangement remained unresolved. Naive, central memory and regulatory TCRB repertoires appeared to be more alike among patients than among healthy donors. In all four CD4+ subsets, TCRB CDR3 length was moderately but significantly shorter in type 1 diabetes patients.

From each donor, a single peripheral blood sample of roughly 0.11 L on average was drawn into heparinised tubes. Using a panel that included CD45RO, CCR7, CD25, CD127, CD95 and CD27, naive, central memory, regulatory and stem cell-like memory CD4+ T cells were sorted on a BD FACSAria II. A purity above 95% was achieved for all sorted populations. PBMCs were isolated right away by Lymphoprep density gradient centrifugation and were stained directly, without culture. To minimize batch effects, samples were stained and sorted in pairs, one healthy donor with one patient per experiment. The CDR3 runs 14 amino acids, cysteine and phenylalanine included. The read is trimmed to its CDR3 DNA, 42 bases read in frame from base 1. CDR1 and CDR2 (SNHLY, FYNNEI) derive from the germline V gene. V sheds 3 bases and J sheds 9 bases, leaving 17 bases between their ends. The High Capacity cDNA Reverse Transcription Kit was used to reverse transcribe all of the isolated RNA, meaning that expressed TCRB transcripts were what got sequenced. Deep immunoSEQ sequencing was applied to naive, central memory and regulatory T cell samples, giving an average of about 3.8 million total reads per sample. After sorted cells were lysed in RLT buffer, RNA was extracted with DNase-treated RNeasy Micro or Mini kits, with the choice depending on cell number. To prevent cross-contamination, every cell subset was processed on its own, while patient and healthy donor samples were processed together. The immunoSEQ multiplex PCR was used to amplify TCRB sequences from cDNA, yielding 87-bp fragments that span the CDR3 region. Sequencing of the amplicons was done on the Illumina HiSeq platform. In the authors' own workflow: PCR bias was corrected computationally using synthetic template baselines, and reads within Hamming distance 2 were collapsed, with unmergeable singletons discarded. By aligning reads against IMGT, V, D and J genes, CDR3 length, and insertions or deletions at six rearrangement sites were assigned. Within each subset, clonotype counts were normalized to sorted cell number, after which true diversity and Gini coefficients were computed with the tcR R package. The overlap coefficient, calculated on TCRB nucleotide sequences, was used to measure repertoire sharing. Out-of-frame TCRB sequences from naive cells were analyzed to stand in for the pre-selection repertoire. TCRdb took over this immuneACCESS table, retaining in-frame rearrangements with V and J assigned. Such tables are incomplete; in checked studies, under half of the missing clones stem from an unresolved V gene, and the remainder is unexplained. V and J calls plus clone size are reproduced from that table; the DNA served to infer D and trimming. In this sample the table shows some 270,000 clones, roughly a tenth of which occur a single time. The top ten constitute around 0.017% of the sample.

The chain joins TRBV2 to TRBJ1-1; TRBD1 is a weak D gene call, 5 bases matching. The receptor was derived from a man aged 25-40 years with type 1 diabetes. Sequences were obtained from naive CD4+ T cells from blood. In light of the paper, this sample's cell subset or site label describes: true naive CD4+ T cells. For the CDR3, the sequence is CASSDPRGAGQAFF. The DNA reads as follows: TGTGCCAGCAGTGATCCCCGTGGGGCGGGGCAAGCTTTCTTT.